This T cell receptor beta chain derives from a study of T-cell reconstitution after alpha-beta-depleted transplantation in children. Unique molecular identifiers were incorporated during preparation of the TCRbeta library. TCRdb ran MiXCR on the PCR reads and lists one entry per CDR3 protein. The table has some 530,000 distinct CDR3 sequences, approximately 12% seen once; the top ten hold around 6%. Germline V gene sequence: CDR1 GTSNPN, CDR2 SVGIG (reference sequence). V dropped 1 base and J dropped 4 bases, with 13 bases sitting between them. The CDR3 sequence is 15 residues long. The sequence was obtained from a human donor who donated a stem cell graft to a child with combined immunodeficiency. The chain has TRBV30 and TRBJ2-2, with D possibly matching TRBD2 (6 bases). The sequencing used PBMCs from the stem cell graft donor, collected from the stem cell graft. DNA of the CDR3: TGTGCCTGGAGTGAGGGGACTGCCGCCACCGGGGAGCTGTTTTTT. This gives the protein CAWSEGTAATGELFF.